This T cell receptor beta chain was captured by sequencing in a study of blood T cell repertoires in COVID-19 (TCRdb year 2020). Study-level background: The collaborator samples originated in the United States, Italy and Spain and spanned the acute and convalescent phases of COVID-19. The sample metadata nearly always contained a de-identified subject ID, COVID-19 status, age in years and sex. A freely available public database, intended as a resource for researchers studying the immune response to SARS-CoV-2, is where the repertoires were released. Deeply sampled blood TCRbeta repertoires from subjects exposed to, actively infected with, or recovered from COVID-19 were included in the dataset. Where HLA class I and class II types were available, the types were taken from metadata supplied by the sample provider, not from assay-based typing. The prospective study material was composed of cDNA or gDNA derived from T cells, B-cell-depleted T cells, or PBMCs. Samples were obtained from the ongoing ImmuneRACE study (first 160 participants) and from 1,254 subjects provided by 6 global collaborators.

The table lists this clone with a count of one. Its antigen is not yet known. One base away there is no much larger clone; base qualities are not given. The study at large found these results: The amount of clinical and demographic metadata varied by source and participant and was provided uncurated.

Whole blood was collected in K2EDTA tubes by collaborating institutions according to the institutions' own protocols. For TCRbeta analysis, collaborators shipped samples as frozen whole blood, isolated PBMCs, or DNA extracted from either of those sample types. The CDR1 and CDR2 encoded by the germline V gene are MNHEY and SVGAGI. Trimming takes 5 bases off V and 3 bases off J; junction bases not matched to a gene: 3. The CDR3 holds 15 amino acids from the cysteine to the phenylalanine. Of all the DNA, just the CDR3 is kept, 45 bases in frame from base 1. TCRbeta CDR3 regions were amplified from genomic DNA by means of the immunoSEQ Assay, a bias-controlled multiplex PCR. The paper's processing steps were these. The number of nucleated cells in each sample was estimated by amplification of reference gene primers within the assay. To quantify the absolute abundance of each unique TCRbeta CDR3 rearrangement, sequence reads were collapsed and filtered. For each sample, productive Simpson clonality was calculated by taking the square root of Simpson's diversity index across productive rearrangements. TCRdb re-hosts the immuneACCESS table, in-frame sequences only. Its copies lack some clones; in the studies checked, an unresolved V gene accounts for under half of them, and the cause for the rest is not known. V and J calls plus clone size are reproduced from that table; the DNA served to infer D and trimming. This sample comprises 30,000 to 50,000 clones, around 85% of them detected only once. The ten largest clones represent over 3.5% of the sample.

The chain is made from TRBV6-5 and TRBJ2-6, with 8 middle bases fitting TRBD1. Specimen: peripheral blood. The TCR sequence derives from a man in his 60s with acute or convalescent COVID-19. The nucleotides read TGTGCCAGCAGTATCGGACAGGGTGGGGCCAACGTCCTGACTTTC. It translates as CASSIGQGGANVLTF.